The TCR beta chain under discussion was sequenced for a study of regulatory T cells in long-lasting Graves disease. Libraries of TCR beta came from iRepertoire HTBI primers plus Arm-PCR of CDR3 regions. TCRdb independently ran MiXCR on the multiplex PCR reads; one entry per CDR3 protein. The data contain around 320,000 distinct CDR3 sequences, around 17% of them seen just once; the ten biggest clones take up about 32%. This CDR3 has 12 residues. V shed 7 bases and J 6 bases; nucleotides not matched to a gene: 4. Indicated time point: newly diagnosed GD, antithyroid drugs for less than 3 months. Making the TCR library involved RNA that had been extracted from PBMCs. These same records also appear under a second study, on T cells in Graves' hyperthyroidism and ophthalmopathy. That paper adds: During a first-round RT-PCR of the TCR CDR3, the HTBI primer set was used.

J is TRBJ1-1 and V is TRBV12-3 or TRBV12-4; TRBD1 matches 8 bases. This clonotype was sampled from a man in his forties with Graves disease. The sequencing used peripheral blood mononuclear cells (PBMCs), collected at new diagnosis, from a patient treated with antithyroid drugs. This chain's CDR3 is CASNRGWAEAFF. DNA for the CDR3: TGTGCCAGCAACAGGGGGTGGGCTGAAGCTTTCTTT.